This TCR beta chain was captured in a study of PD-1 blockade in classical Hodgkin lymphoma (dated by TCRdb to the early 2020s). About the study as a whole: Nivolumab dosing was 3 mg/kg intravenously every 2 weeks, continuing until either disease progression or unacceptable toxicity. A peripheral blood immune signature of response to PD-1 blockade in classical Hodgkin lymphoma was defined using TCR beta sequencing and CyTOF. The research as a whole found: The study covered only a single clinical trial cohort, and the causes of the repertoire differences, possibly disease activity or prior therapy, were still not defined. Baseline TCR diversity was reported as lower in newly diagnosed patients than in healthy donors, and lower still in relapsed/refractory patients. Among trial patients, those achieving complete response had baseline diversity similar to that of newly diagnosed patients, while diversity was significantly lower in partial responders and progressors. CD4+ but not CD8+ TCR diversity rose significantly by C4D1 (p=0.0027 vs p=0.16), most apparent in complete responders (p=0.02). Lower diversity was observed in patients in whom nivolumab was started less than 1 year after ASCT, and these patients were excluded from later analyses so that confounding by immune reconstitution would be avoided.

Cut back by 2 bases and 1 base, the V and J ends lie 8 bases apart. The CDR3, from cysteine to phenylalanine, totals 14 residues. Solely the CDR3 DNA is kept, with 42 bases framed from the first base. CDR1 and CDR2 (SGHRS, YFSETQ) derive from the germline V gene. The sample's time point, from its label and the paper: cycle 4 day 1 (C4D1), after 6 weeks of nivolumab. Every trial patient had relapsed after autologous stem cell transplantation, and cohorts A, B and C differed in prior brentuximab vedotin exposure. Magnetic negative selection with a Miltenyi CD4+ T cell isolation kit was used to purify CD4+ T cells from thawed PBMCs. The trial cohort comprised 56 patients with relapsed/refractory classical Hodgkin lymphoma whose best overall responses were complete response, partial response or progressive disease. In the multi-cohort phase II CheckMate 205 trial, trial patients received single-agent nivolumab. An independent review committee assessed best overall response by applying the 2007 International Working Group response criteria. PBMCs from the trial were collected at three points: immediately before nivolumab initiation (C1D1), and during therapy at cycle 2 day 1 and cycle 4 day 1. Peripheral blood was collected in 8 mL Vacutainer Cell Preparation Tubes, from which PBMCs were isolated by centrifugation and then cryopreserved. Purified CD4+ and CD8+ fractions were prepared only for cases in which an additional PBMC sample was available. On LS columns in a quadroMACS separator, the magnetically labelled cells were depleted, and the flow-through was collected as the purified fraction.

Concerning this clone itself: What this receptor recognizes is not known. Base qualities are not provided; no much larger clone lies one nucleotide away.

The Qiagen DNeasy kit was used to extract genomic DNA from unsorted PBMCs and from the negatively selected CD4+ and CD8+ fractions. TCR beta CDR3 regions were amplified by immunoSEQ multiplex PCR using primers annealing to V and J segments. Amplification bias was minimized using a synthetic immune receptor repertoire, and residual bias was removed computationally after sequencing. Under the source paper's analysis protocol: Repertoire diversity was quantified as the Shannon entropy index using custom Python scripts. Unsorted, CD4+ and CD8+ repertoires were analyzed separately, except for combined analyses in which CD4+ and CD8+ sequences were merged in silico. A clone counted as expanded when the clone's frequency after treatment rose at least 2-fold relative to C1D1, and clones undetected at baseline were given a pseudocount of 0.5. Singleton clones were defined as clones with 0 or 1 copy at C1D1, and non-singleton clones were defined as clones with 2 or more copies. By matching protein sequences in sorted samples from the same patient, clones expanded in unsorted samples were annotated as CD4+, CD8+ or unknown. Wilcoxon tests on paired samples were used to test diversity changes from C1D1 to C4D1. As stored in TCRdb, this immuneACCESS dataset retains in-frame rearrangements with V and J assigned. A fraction of the clones does not appear; measured against another copy, unresolved V genes explain less than half of the discrepancy, and the remainder lacks a known reason. The DNA gave D and trimming, while V, J and clone size come from that table. Counted in this sample were over 15,000 clones; around 79% of them appeared once. The leading ten clones occupy 2% to 2.5% of the sample.

The rearrangement combines TRBV5-1 with TRBJ2-3; the D region possibly corresponds to TRBD2 (5 bases align). This material consisted of CD4+ T cells from blood, taken before the fourth cycle of nivolumab. This clonotype originated in a human donor with classical Hodgkin lymphoma. In nucleotide form, the sequence is TGCGCCAGCAGCTTCGAGGAGGGCACAGATACGCAGTATTTT. The encoded protein is CASSFEEGTDTQYF.